This TCR beta chain originates from a study of T cells expressing NK-cell markers (dated by TCRdb to 2020 to 2022). At the level of the whole study: Three sorted T-cell subsets (CD3+CD56+NKG2C+, CD3+CD56+NKG2C- and CD3+CD56-NKG2C+) from about 8 donors had their TCR beta-chain repertoires profiled. Of the eight sequenced donors, seven were found to be HCMV-seropositive and one was found to be HCMV-seronegative. The eight sequenced donors were randomly selected healthy volunteers, three men and five women. Illumina HiSeq 2000/2500, MiSeq or NextSeq was used to sequence libraries as 2 x 150 bp reads. Findings and caveats that apply to the study as a whole: Those dominant clonotypes were again the most abundant among CD3+CD56-NKG2C+ cells in four donors, at roughly 25-65%. In roughly 6 donors, the dominant CD3+CD56+NKG2C+ clonotypes ranked among the top 10 CD8+ clonotypes, making up roughly 1.0-7.0% of CD8+ T cells. Whether the expanded NKG2C-expressing T cell clones were specific for HCMV antigens was left unclear.

The CDR3 starts with the cysteine, ends with the phenylalanine, and has 15 residues. No DNA appears here. The germline V gene provides CDR1 SQVTM and CDR2 ANQGSEA. HCMV serostatus was determined by detecting HCMV-specific IgG in serum with a commercial ELISA kit. Ficoll density gradient centrifugation was used to isolate peripheral blood mononuclear cells from blood. Comment on this clonotype: Its antigen specificity is not known.

TCRdb records Illumina HiSeq 2000 as the sequencer. TCR beta cDNA libraries were made by 5'RACE template switching that added a universal primer site and unique molecular identifiers. cDNA synthesis was primed from the TCR beta constant segment, followed by two successive PCR amplification steps. On the study's bioinformatics: MIGEC handled demultiplexing of the reads and grouping by UMI, while MiTCR was used to assemble and quantify clonotypes. Only TCR cDNA sequences supported by at least two reads were kept to exclude erroneous sequences. The tcR package was used for downstream repertoire analysis, and clonotypes were matched across fractions by CDR3 nucleotide sequence plus V segment. VDJmatch was used to annotate antigen specificity against VDJdb, with one amino acid substitution allowed in CDR3. TCRdb reprocessed the reads and assigns one entry to each CDR3 protein sequence, leaving out DNA. None of the V and J calls come from the authors' own analysis; TCRdb made them. The sample's table lists a count of roughly 300,000 distinct CDR3 sequences. Roughly 4.2% of the sample goes to the ten largest clones.

The specimen was blood T cells: a sorted CD56 or NKG2C T cell subset, CD4+ or CD8+ T cells, or bulk PBMC T cells (not recorded which). The clonotype was recovered from a woman aged 18-69 years in good health. This receptor chain uses TRBV29-1 and TRBJ1-1. The CDR3 protein: CSVEGEKGLVTEAFF.